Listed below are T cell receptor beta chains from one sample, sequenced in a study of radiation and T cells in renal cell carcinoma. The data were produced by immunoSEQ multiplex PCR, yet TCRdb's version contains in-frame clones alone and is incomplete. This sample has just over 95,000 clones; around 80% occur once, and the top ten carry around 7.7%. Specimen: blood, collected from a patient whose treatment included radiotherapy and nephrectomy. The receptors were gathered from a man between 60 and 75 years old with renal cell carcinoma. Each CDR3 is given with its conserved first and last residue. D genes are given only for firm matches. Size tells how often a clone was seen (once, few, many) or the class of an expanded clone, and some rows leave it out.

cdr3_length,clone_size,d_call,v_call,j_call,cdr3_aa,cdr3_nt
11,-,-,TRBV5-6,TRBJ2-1,CASSLRQVEFF,TGTGCCAGCAGCCTTCGTCAGGTGGAGTTCTTC
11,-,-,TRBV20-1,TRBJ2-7,CSATGSYEQYF,TGCAGTGCTACCGGGAGCTACGAGCAGTACTTC
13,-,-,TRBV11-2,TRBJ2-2,CASSSWGSGELFF,TGTGCCAGCAGCTCGTGGGGTTCCGGGGAGCTGTTTTTT
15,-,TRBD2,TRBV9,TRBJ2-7,CASSVAGTSDYEQYF,TGTGCCAGCAGCGTGGCCGGGACTAGCGACTACGAGCAGTACTTC
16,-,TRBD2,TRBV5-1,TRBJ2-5,CASSSGTSALQETQYF,TGCGCCAGCAGCTCTGGGACTAGCGCCCTCCAAGAGACCCAGTACTTC
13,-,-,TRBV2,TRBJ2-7,CATKIRQTYEQYF,TGTGCCACCAAGATTAGGCAAACCTACGAGCAGTACTTC
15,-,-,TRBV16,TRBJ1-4,CASSQYGKTNEKLFF,TGTGCCAGCAGCCAATATGGGAAAACTAATGAAAAACTGTTTTTT
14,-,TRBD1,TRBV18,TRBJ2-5,CASSPQGAEETQYF,TGTGCCAGCTCACCACAGGGGGCGGAGGAGACCCAGTACTTC
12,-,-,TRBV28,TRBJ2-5,CASSFLFETQYF,TGTGCCAGCAGTTTCCTATTTGAGACCCAGTACTTC
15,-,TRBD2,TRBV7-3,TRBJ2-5,CASSLMGLAEETQYF,TGTGCCAGCAGCTTAATGGGACTAGCGGAAGAGACCCAGTACTTC
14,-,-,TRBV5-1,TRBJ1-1,CASSLSSTNTEAFF,TGCGCCAGCAGCTTGTCCAGTACGAACACTGAAGCTTTCTTT
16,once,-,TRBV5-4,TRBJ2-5,CASTTYDTTVQETQYF,TGTGCCAGCACCACTTACGATACGACTGTACAAGAGACCCAGTACTTC
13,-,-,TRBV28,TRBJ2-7,CASSLSDIYEQYF,TGTGCCAGCAGTTTATCGGACATCTACGAGCAGTACTTC
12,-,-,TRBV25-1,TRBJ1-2,CASSDRGLGYTF,TGTGCCAGCAGTGACAGGGGTTTGGGCTACACCTTC
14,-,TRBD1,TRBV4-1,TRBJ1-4,CASSPGQGAQKLFF,TGCGCCAGCAGCCCGGGACAGGGGGCGCAAAAACTGTTTTTT
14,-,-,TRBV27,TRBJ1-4,CASSSWATNEKLFF,TGTGCCAGCAGTTCGTGGGCAACTAATGAAAAACTGTTTTTT
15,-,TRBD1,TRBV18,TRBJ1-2,CASSPTGTGGNGYTF,TGTGCCAGCTCACCTACCGGGACAGGGGGCAATGGCTACACCTTC
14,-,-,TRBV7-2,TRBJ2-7,CASSQGGASYEQYF,TGTGCCAGCAGCCAGGGGGGGGCCTCCTACGAGCAGTACTTC
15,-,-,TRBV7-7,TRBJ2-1,CASSLVAGSALEQFF,TGTGCCAGCAGCTTAGTCGCGGGCTCCGCCTTGGAGCAGTTCTTC
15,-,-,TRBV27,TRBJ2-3,CASSFNRDSTDTQYF,TGTGCCAGCAGTTTCAACAGGGATAGCACAGATACGCAGTATTTT
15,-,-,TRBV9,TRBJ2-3,CASSVDGRPTDTQYF,TGTGCCAGCAGCGTAGATGGGCGACCGACAGATACGCAGTATTTT
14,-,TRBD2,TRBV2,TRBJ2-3,CASQLAGFPDTQYF,TGTGCCAGCCAACTAGCGGGATTCCCAGATACGCAGTATTTT
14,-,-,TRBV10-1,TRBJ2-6,CASSAGTGANVLTF,TGCGCCAGCAGTGCCGGGACTGGGGCCAACGTCCTGACTTTC